A single T cell receptor beta chain is shown here with its context. In this sample, this clonotype turned up a few times. Its antigen is currently not known. The record has no base qualities; no much larger clone is one base away. The sample originates from a study of identical twins (TCRdb year 2016). For the wider study: TCR alpha and beta repertoires from monozygotic twins, unrelated adults of various ages and cord blood were deep-sequenced to test whether fetal clonotypes persist. To rule out contamination, replicate twin experiments were performed at different times with different library preparation protocols. The paper's findings and limits, for the study overall: Invariant T cells such as MAIT and iNKT could partly confound zero-insertion analyses, though diverse VJ usage argued against this for most clonotypes. Fewer insertions were carried by abundant cord blood beta clonotypes; a weaker similar trend was observed in young adult naive repertoires, while no such trend was observed in memory repertoires. Conclusions relied on cross-sectional statistical analysis, since the same donors could not be followed over many years. In monozygotic twins, out-of-frame TCR alpha sharing was systematically underestimated by recombination models, although the models agreed with sharing between unrelated individuals. Out-of-frame TCR alpha sequences shared between twins showed an excess of low generation-probability sequences compared with coincidental sharing between unrelated individuals. In beta out-of-frame sequences, excess twin sharing was weaker, because having fewer shared sequences lowered the signal-to-noise ratio.

V drops 10 bases and J drops 1 base, leaving 14 bases in between. From the cysteine up to the phenylalanine, the CDR3 has a length of 15 residues. Of the read, only the CDR3 DNA is kept; its 45 bases are in frame from base 1. CDR1 and CDR2 (MNHNS, SASEGT) derive from the germline V gene. All donors were healthy Caucasians. The twin cohort consisted of three pairs of female monozygotic twins, all aged about 18 to 29 years. Peripheral blood mononuclear cells were the source from which RNA for the TCR libraries was isolated. Libraries were prepared through 5' RACE. The reads were generated on an Illumina HiSeq 2000. Template switching added a universal primer binding site, and the final cDNA carried a unique molecular identifier that allowed TCR cDNA molecules to be counted accurately. Specific primers in the conserved constant-segment region were used to synthesize first-strand cDNA for TCR alpha and beta chains. To control for contamination, every cDNA library was double barcoded, receiving both a SMART-Mk sample barcode and Illumina barcodes. Two successive PCR steps introduced TruSeq adapter sequences along with Illumina sample barcodes. TCR alpha and beta cDNA libraries were sequenced on the Illumina HiSeq platform with custom primers. Regarding the original processing steps: Raw reads were processed with MiGEC to extract unique molecular identifiers, and MiXCR was used to determine CDR3 positions. For each individual, recombination models were inferred using an EM algorithm with the repgenHMM and IGoR tools. The analysis of shared clonotypes was done with the tcR package in R, with sharing normalized by the product of cloneset sizes. To study raw recombination free of thymic and clonal selection effects, out-of-frame nonproductive sequences were analyzed. TCRdb reran the public reads through fastp at Q25 and MiXCR, keeping productive beta chains. Records with the same CDR3 protein are collapsed into one entry carrying the most frequent genes and DNA. The V and J calls here are based on TCRdb, not the publication. The sample data list hundreds of thousands of distinct CDR3 sequences, and 8.6% of these were observed just once. The top ten clonotypes cover 0.85% to 1% of the sample.

The sample also formed part of further work on yellow fever vaccine responses in identical twins. As that second study puts it: According to the authors, in identical twins the way T cells responded to vaccination appeared partly convergent and partly personalized. The study precisely tracked vaccine-responding T cell clones in identical twins.

Sample: PBMCs. The chain couples TRBV6-1 to TRBJ2-6, with the D call perhaps TRBD1 or TRBD2, each one matching 5 bases. The sequence was collected from a woman aged 18-29 years in good health. At the DNA level, the sequence is TGTGCCACACGGGACGGACCTTCTGGGGCCAACGTCCTGACTTTC. Translated, it reads CATRDGPSGANVLTF.